This TCR beta chain was found in a study of T cell responses to AZD1222 COVID-19 vaccine. Trimming removed 2 bases from V and 0 bases from J, with 13 bases in between. The CDR3 is made up of 17 amino acids. In germline, CDR1 is MNHEY, CDR2 SVGEGT. Study-level results: Only a handful of AZD1222 recipients were seropositive at baseline. White British ancestry dominated among donors, who included more females, and clonal diversity was possibly underestimated. Dominant at 160-218 and 743-854, vaccine-associated CD4 TCRs also spanned spike. In the spike-specific TCR repertoire, nearly half reportedly target unmutated variant regions.

For this clone: The antigen is not known.

Measured with immunoSEQ multiplex PCR; TCRdb has only the in-frame clones, and not every one. The repertoire holds about 97,000 clones, around nine tenths seen once, with less than 3% in the top ten. Sequenced material: peripheral blood, taken on day 0 of AZD1222 vaccination. The chain uses TRBV6-2 or TRBV6-3 and TRBJ1-4; D not certain. This sequence was found in an adult in good health. The CDR3 DNA follows: TGTGCCAGCAGTTACCCCGACGGACTTGCAACTAATGAAAAACTGTTTTTT. Translated: CASSYPDGLATNEKLFF.